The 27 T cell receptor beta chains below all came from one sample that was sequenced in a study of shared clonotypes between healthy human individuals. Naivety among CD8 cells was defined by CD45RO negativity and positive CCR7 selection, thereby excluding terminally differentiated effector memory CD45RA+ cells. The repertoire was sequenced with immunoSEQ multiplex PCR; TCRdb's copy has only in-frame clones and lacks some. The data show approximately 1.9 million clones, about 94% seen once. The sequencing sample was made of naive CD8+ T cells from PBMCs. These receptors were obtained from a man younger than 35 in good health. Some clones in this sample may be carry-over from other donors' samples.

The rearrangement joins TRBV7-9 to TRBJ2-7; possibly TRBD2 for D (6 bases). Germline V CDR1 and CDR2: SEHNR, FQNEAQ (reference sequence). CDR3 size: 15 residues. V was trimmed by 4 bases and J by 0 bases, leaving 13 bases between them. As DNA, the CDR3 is TGTGCCAGCAGCTCCGCCGGGACTTTCTCCTACGAGCAGTACTTC. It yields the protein CASSSAGTFSYEQYF.

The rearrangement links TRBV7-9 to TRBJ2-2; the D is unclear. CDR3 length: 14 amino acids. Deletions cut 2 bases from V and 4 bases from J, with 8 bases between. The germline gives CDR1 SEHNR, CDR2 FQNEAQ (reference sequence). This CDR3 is CASSLPTRTGELFF. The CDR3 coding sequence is TGTGCCAGCAGCTTACCGACACGCACCGGGGAGCTGTTTTTT.

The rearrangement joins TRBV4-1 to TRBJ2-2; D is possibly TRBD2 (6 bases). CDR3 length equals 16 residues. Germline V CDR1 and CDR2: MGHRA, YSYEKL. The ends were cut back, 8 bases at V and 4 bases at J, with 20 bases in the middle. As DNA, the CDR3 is TGCGCCAGCGAAAGCGGGCTAGCGTCATCCACCGGGGAGCTGTTTTTT. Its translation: CASESGLASSTGELFF.

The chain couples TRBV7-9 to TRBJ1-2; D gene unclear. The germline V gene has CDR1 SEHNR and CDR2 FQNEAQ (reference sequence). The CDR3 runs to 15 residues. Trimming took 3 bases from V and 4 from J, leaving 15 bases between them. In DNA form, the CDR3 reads TGTGCCAGCAGCTTGGACGGCTTCCCTCTCTATGGCTACACCTTC. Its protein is CASSLDGFPLYGYTF.

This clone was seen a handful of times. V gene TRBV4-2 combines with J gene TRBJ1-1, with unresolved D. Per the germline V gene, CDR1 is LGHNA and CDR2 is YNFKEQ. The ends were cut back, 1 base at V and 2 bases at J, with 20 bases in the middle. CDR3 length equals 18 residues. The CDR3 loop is CASSQGVVGVSLNTEAFF. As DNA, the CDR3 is TGTGCCAGCAGCCAAGGTGTTGTCGGGGTATCTCTTAACACTGAAGCTTTCTTT.

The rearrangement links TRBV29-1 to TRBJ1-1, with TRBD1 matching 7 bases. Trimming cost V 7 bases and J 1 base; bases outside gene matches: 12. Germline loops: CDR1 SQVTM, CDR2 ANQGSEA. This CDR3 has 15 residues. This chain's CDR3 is CSARGTAKTNTEAFF. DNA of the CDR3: TGCAGCGCAAGAGGGACAGCCAAAACGAACACTGAAGCTTTCTTT.

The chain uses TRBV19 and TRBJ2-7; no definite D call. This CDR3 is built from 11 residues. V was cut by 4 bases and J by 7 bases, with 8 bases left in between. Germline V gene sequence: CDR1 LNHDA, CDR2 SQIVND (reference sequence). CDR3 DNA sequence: TGTGCCAGTAGTAACGGCTGGGAGCAGTACTTC. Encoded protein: CASSNGWEQYF.

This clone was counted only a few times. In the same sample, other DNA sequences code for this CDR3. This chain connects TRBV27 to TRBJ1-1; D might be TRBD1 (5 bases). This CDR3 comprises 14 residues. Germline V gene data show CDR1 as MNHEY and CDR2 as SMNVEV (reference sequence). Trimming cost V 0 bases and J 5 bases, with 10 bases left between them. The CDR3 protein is CASSLSPGGTEAFF. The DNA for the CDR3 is TGTGCCAGCAGTTTATCGCCGGGGGGGACTGAAGCTTTCTTT.

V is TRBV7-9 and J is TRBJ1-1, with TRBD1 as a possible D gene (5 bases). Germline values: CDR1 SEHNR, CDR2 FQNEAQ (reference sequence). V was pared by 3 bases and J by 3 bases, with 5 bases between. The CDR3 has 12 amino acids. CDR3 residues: CASSLTDTEAFF. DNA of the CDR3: TGTGCCAGCAGCTTGACAGACACTGAAGCTTTCTTT. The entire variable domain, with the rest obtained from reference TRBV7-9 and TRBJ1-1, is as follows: DTGVSQNPRHKITKRGQNVTFRCDPISEHNRLYWYRQTLGQGPEFLTYFQNEAQLEKSRLLSDRFSAERPKGSFSTLEIQRTEQGDSAMYLCASSLTDTEAFFGQGTRLTVV.

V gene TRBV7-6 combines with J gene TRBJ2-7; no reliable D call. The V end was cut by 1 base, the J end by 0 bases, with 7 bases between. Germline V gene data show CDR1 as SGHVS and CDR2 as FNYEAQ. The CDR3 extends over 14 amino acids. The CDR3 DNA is TGTGCCAGCAGCTTAGACTTCAACTCCTACGAGCAGTACTTC. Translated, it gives CASSLDFNSYEQYF.

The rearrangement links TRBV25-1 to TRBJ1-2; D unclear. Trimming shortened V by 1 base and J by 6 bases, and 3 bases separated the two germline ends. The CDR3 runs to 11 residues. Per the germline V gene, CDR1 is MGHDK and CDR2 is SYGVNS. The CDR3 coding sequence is TGTGCCAGCAGTGAATTTGATGGCTACACCTTC. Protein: CASSEFDGYTF.

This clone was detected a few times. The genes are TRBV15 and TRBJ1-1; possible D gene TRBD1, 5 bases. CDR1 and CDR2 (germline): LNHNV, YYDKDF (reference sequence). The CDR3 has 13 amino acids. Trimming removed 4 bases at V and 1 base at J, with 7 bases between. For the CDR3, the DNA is TGTGCCACCAGCACCGGACAGAACACTGAAGCTTTCTTT. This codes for CATSTGQNTEAFF.

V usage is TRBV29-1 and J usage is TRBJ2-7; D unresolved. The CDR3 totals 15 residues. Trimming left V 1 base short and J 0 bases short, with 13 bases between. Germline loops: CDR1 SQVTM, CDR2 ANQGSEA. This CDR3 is CSVEVPDRSSYEQYF. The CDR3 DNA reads TGCAGCGTTGAAGTCCCCGATAGGAGCTCCTACGAGCAGTACTTC.

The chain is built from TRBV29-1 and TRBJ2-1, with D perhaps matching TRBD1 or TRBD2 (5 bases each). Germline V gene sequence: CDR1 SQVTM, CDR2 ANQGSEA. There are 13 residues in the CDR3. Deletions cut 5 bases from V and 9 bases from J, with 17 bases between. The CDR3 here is CSVTGPLDVEQFF. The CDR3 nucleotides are TGCAGCGTTACGGGACCCTTGGACGTTGAGCAGTTCTTC.

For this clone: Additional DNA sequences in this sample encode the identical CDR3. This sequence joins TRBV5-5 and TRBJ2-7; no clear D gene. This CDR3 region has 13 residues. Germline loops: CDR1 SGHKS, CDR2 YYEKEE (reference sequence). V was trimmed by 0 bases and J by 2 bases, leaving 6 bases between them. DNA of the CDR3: TGTGCCAGCAGCTTGGGCGGACCCTACGAGCAGTACTTC. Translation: CASSLGGPYEQYF.

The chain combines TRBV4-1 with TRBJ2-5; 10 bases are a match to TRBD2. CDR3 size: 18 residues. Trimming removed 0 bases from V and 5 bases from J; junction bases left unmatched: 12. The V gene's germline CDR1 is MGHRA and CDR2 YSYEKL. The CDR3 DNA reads TGCGCCAGCAGCCAAGATGTGGTAGCGGGAGGCTGGGAGGAGACCCAGTACTTC. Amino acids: CASSQDVVAGGWEETQYF.

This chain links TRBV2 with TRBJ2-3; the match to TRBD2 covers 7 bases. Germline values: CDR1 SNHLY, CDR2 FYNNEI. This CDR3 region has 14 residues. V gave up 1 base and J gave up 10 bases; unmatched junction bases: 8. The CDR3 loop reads CASSEDRLAFPQYF. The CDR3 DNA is TGTGCCAGCAGTGAAGATCGACTAGCCTTTCCGCAGTATTTT.

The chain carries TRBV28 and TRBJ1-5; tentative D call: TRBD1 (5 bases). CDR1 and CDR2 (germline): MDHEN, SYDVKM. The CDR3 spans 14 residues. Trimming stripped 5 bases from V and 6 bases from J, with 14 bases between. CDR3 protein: CASSVQAFRQPQHF. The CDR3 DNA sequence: TGTGCCAGCAGTGTACAGGCTTTTCGTCAGCCCCAGCATTTT.

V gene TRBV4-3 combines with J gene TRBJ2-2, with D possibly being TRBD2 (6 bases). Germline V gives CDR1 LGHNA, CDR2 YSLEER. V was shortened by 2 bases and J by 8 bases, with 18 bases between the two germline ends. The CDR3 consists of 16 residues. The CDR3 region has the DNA TGCGCCAGCAGCCAATCCCTAGCGCCAATGATGGGGGAGCTGTTTTTT. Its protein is CASSQSLAPMMGELFF.

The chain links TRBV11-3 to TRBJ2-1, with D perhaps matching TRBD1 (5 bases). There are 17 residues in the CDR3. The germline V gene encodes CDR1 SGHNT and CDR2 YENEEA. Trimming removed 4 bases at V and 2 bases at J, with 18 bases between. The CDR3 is CASSSKMPGHPYNEQFF. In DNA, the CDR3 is TGTGCCAGCAGCTCCAAAATGCCCGGACACCCCTACAATGAGCAGTTCTTC. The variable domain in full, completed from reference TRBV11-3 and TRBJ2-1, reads EAGVVQSPRYKIIEKKQPVAFWCNPISGHNTLYWYLQNLGQGPELLIRYENEEAVDDSQLPKDRFSAERLKGVDSTLKIQPAELGDSAVYLCASSSKMPGHPYNEQFFGPGTRLTVL.

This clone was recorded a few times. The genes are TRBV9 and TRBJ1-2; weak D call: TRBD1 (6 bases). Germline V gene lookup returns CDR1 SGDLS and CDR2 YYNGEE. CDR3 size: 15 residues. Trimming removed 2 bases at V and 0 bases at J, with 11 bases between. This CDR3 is CASSVPGDPNYGYTF. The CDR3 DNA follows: TGTGCCAGCAGCGTCCCAGGGGATCCTAACTATGGCTACACCTTC.

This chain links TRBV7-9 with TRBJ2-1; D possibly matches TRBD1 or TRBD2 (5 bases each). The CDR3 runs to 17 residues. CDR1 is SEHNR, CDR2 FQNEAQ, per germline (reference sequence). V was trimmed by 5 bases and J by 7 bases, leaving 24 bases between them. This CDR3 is CASSPAGTQVGWNEQFF. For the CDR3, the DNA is TGTGCCAGCAGCCCGGCCGGGACCCAAGTAGGATGGAATGAGCAGTTCTTC.

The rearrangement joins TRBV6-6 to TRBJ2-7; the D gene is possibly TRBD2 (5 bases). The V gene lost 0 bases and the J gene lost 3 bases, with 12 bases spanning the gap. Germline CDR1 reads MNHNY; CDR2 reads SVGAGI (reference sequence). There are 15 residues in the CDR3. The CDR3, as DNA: TGTGCCAGCAGTTACTCGACCGGGAAGATCTACGAGCAGTACTTC. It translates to CASSYSTGKIYEQYF.

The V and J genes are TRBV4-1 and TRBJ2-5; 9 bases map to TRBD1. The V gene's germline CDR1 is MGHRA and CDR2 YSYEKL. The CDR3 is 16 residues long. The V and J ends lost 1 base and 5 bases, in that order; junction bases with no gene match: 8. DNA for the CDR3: TGCGCCAGCAGCCAAGGGACAGGGGAAAAGATGGAGACCCAGTACTTC. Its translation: CASSQGTGEKMETQYF.

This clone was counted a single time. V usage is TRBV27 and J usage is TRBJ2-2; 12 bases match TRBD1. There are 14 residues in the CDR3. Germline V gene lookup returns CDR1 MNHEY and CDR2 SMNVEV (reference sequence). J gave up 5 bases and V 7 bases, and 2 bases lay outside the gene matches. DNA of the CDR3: TGTGCCAGCAAGGGACAGGGGGCGACCGGGGAGCTGTTTTTT. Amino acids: CASKGQGATGELFF.

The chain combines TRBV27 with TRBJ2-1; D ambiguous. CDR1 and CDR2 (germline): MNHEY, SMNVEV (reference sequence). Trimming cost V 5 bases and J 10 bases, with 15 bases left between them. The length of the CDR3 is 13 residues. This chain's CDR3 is CASSPQFSPEQFF. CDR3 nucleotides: TGTGCCAGCAGTCCCCAGTTTAGCCCGGAGCAGTTCTTC.

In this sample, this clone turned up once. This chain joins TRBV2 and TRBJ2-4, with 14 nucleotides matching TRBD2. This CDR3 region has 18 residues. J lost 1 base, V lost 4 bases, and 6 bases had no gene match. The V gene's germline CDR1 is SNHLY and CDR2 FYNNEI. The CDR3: CASSAGLAGVRAKNIQYF. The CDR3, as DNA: TGTGCCAGCAGTGCGGGACTAGCGGGAGTCAGGGCCAAAAACATTCAGTACTTC.